This passage covers 5 T cell receptor beta chains from one sample sequenced in a study of cytomegalovirus exposure and HLA in healthy donors. 60 Vbeta and 13 Jbeta primers were used in PCR. Profiling relied on immunoSEQ multiplex PCR, and the TCRdb table lists in-frame clones only, not all of them. The sample consists of 100,000 or so clones, 74% of them appearing once. The sample consisted of PBMCs. These receptors all come from a man aged 50-59 years in good health and CMV-seropositive.

This chain connects TRBV9 to TRBJ2-5; the D gene is possibly TRBD2 (7 bases). This CDR3 has 15 amino acids. Germline CDR1 is SGDLS and CDR2 is YYNGEE. V shed 0 bases and J shed 6 bases, with 15 bases lying between them. In DNA form, the CDR3 reads TGTGCCAGCAGCGTAGGGGGGGGCCTCGGAAAGACCCAGTACTTC. Translating it yields CASSVGGGLGKTQYF.

This clone was observed a few times. V gene TRBV4-2 combines with J gene TRBJ2-3, with 10 bases fitting TRBD2. After removal of 0 bases from V and 4 bases from J, the junction contained 4 bases not matched to a gene. The CDR3 has 16 amino acids. Germline values: CDR1 LGHNA, CDR2 YNFKEQ. CDR3 in DNA: TGTGCCAGCAGCCAAGAAATAGCGGGAGGTCCAGATACGCAGTATTTT. Protein: CASSQEIAGGPDTQYF.

The genes are TRBV23-1 and TRBJ2-3; TRBD2 aligns across 10 bases. TRBV23-1 carries the ORF label, with uncertain function. This CDR3 has 16 residues. With V trimmed by 4 bases and J by 3 bases, 7 bases remained unmatched. CDR3 in DNA: TGCGCCAGCAGTCGGAGCGGGAGGGCCGCTACAGATACGCAGTATTTT. Translated: CASSRSGRAATDTQYF.

This rearrangement joins TRBV19 to TRBJ1-3; D possibly corresponds to TRBD1 (6 bases). CDR1 LNHDA and CDR2 SQIVND come from the germline V gene (reference sequence). The CDR3 has 16 amino acids. Deletions cut 2 bases from V and 0 bases from J, with 11 bases between. CDR3 sequence: CASSIRRQVSGNTIYF. CDR3 nucleotides: TGTGCCAGTAGTATACGGAGACAGGTCTCTGGAAACACCATATATTTT.

The chain is built from TRBV11-2 and TRBJ2-1; unclear D gene. The CDR3 consists of 17 residues. Trimming cost V 5 bases and J 1 base, with 18 bases left between them. CDR1 SGHAT and CDR2 FQNNGV come from the germline V gene. The CDR3 DNA sequence: TGTGCCAGCAGCCCCGCCCCCTACTTAATTTCCTACAATGAGCAGTTCTTC. Amino acid sequence: CASSPAPYLISYNEQFF.